The 10 T cell receptor beta chains below were found in one sample sequenced in a study of blood T cell repertoires in COVID-19. This table comes from immunoSEQ multiplex PCR, and its TCRdb copy is limited to in-frame clones, with some not included. This table has about 190,000 clones, about 83% appearing once. Specimen: PBMCs or T cells enriched from blood (not recorded which). Every receptor here comes from a woman in her twenties or thirties who had been exposed to COVID-19.

The chain recombines TRBV5-1 with TRBJ2-2; 12 positions match TRBD2. V lost 3 bases, J lost 5 bases, and 8 bases stayed unmatched. The CDR3 runs 17 residues. Germline V CDR1 and CDR2: SGHRS, YFSETQ. The CDR3 is CASSYDGLAGITGELFF. The DNA of the CDR3 is TGCGCCAGCAGCTATGATGGACTAGCGGGAATTACCGGGGAGCTGTTTTTT.

This chain connects TRBV12-2 to TRBJ2-1; whether TRBD2, the table's D call, matches the DNA was not checked. TRBV12-2 is a recognized pseudogene. CDR3 length equals 17 residues. CDR3 region: CASRLKPSECTYNEQFF. The CDR3 coding sequence is TGTGCAAGTCGCTTAAAGCCTAGCGAATGTACCTACAATGAGCAGTTCTTC.

The chain uses TRBV4-3 and TRBJ1-6; D remains unclear. Germline CDR1 LGHNA, CDR2 YSLEER. This CDR3 has 14 amino acids. V lost 4 bases, J lost 6 bases, and 10 bases lay in between. The CDR3 DNA reads as TGCGCCAGCAGCCCCGGGTTGGGTAATTCACCCCTCCACTTT. This codes for CASSPGLGNSPLHF.

This chain connects TRBV3-1 (or the pseudogene TRBV3-2) to TRBJ2-2; 7 bases line up with TRBD1. The germline V gene encodes CDR1 LGHDT and CDR2 YNNKEL (reference sequence). CDR3 length: 17 amino acids. V lost 0 bases and J lost 3; bases outside the gene matches: 7. The CDR3, as DNA: TGTGCCAGCAGCCAAGAAATAGGGACAGCCGACACCGGGGAGCTGTTTTTT. Amino acid sequence: CASSQEIGTADTGELFF.

The chain uses TRBV4-3 and TRBJ2-7, with 12 bases that match TRBD2. The CDR3 consists of 15 residues. V was clipped by 3 bases and J by 7 bases; unmatched bases: 7. From germline, CDR1 is LGHNA and CDR2 YSLEER. The CDR3 protein is CASSHSSGGADEQYF. CDR3 bases: TGCGCCAGCAGCCACTCTAGCGGGGGGGCCGATGAGCAGTACTTC.

The chain carries TRBV19 and TRBJ2-3, with 7 nucleotides matching TRBD1. V trimming: 3 bases; J trimming: 1 base; junction bases outside the gene matches: 4. The CDR3 covers 15 residues. The germline CDR1 and CDR2 sequences are LNHDA and SQIVND (reference sequence). The CDR3 protein is CASSIRQGGTDTQYF. For the CDR3, the DNA is TGTGCCAGTAGTATCCGACAGGGAGGCACAGATACGCAGTATTTT.

This clone was picked up a small number of times. The V and J genes are TRBV7-3 and TRBJ2-7; D perhaps matches TRBD2 (5 bases). CDR1 and CDR2 from the germline V gene are SGHTA and FQGTGA. Trimming removed 3 bases from V and 1 base from J, with 13 bases in between. The CDR3 extends over 15 amino acids. CDR3 in DNA: TGTGCCAGCAGCTTCCTACCGGGAATGTCCTACGAGCAGTACTTC. Its protein is CASSFLPGMSYEQYF.

J is TRBJ2-3 and V is TRBV19; TRBD1 is a possible D gene (7 bases). Between the trimmed V and J ends, which lost 0 bases and 7 bases, there was a span of 20 bases. The germline V gene encodes CDR1 LNHDA and CDR2 SQIVND (reference sequence). CDR3 size: 17 residues. Written as DNA, the CDR3 is TGTGCCAGTAGTATAGAGATAAGAGACAGGGACTCAAATACGCAGTATTTT. This encodes CASSIEIRDRDSNTQYF.

The chain links TRBV4-1 to TRBJ2-7; 7 positions match TRBD1. The V gene's germline CDR1 is MGHRA and CDR2 YSYEKL. The trim removed 0 bases at V and 6 bases at J, leaving 2 bases unmatched. CDR3 length equals 13 residues. The CDR3 spells CASSQEGGTEQYF. CDR3 DNA sequence: TGCGCCAGCAGCCAAGAAGGGGGCACCGAGCAGTACTTC.

This clone was counted once. The chain is built from TRBV2 and TRBJ1-2; 8 nucleotides match TRBD1. Germline-derived CDR1 and CDR2 are SNHLY and FYNNEI. The CDR3 loop spans 15 amino acids. The junction had 6 bases not matched to a gene; V was cut back by 0 bases and J by 6 bases. In DNA, the CDR3 is TGTGCCAGCAGTGAAGCGGGACAGGCTGTCGATGGCTACACCTTC. Translated: CASSEAGQAVDGYTF. The full variable domain, rest sourced from reference TRBV2 and TRBJ1-2, is EPEVTQTPSHQVTQMGQEVILRCVPISNHLYFYWYRQILGQKVEFLVSFYNNEISEKSEIFDDQFSVERPDGSNFTLKIRSTKLEDSAMYFCASSEAGQAVDGYTFGSGTRLTVV.